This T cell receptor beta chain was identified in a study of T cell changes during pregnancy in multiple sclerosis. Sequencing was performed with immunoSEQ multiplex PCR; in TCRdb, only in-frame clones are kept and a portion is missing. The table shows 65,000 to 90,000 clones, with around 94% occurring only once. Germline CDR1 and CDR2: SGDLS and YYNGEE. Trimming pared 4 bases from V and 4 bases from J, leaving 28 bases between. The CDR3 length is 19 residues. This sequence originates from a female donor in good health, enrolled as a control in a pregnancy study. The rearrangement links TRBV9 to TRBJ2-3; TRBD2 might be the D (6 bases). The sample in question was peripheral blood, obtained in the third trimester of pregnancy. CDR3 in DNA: TGTGCCAGCAGCATGAAGTCCGGTCTTCTAACTAGCATGGCAGATACGCAGTATTTT. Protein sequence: CASSMKSGLLTSMADTQYF.